This is a list of T cell receptor beta chains from one sample in a study of early T cells in non-severe SARS-CoV-2 infection. TCRdb redid the calling of the 5' RACE reads with MiXCR, one entry per CDR3 protein. The data show about 64,000 distinct CDR3 sequences, roughly 12% seen once. The sequencing used whole blood, collected at baseline. These receptors were collected from an adult who was a healthcare worker with PCR-confirmed SARS-CoV-2 infection or an uninfected control (not recorded which). CDR3s include the opening cysteine and the closing phenylalanine or tryptophan. The D gene is left open where the match is weak.

V	D	J	CDR3
TRBV6-2/TRBV6-3	NA	TRBJ1-1	CASSYRVNTEAFF
TRBV12-3/TRBV12-4	NA	TRBJ2-3	CASSFPSGTDTQYF
TRBV7-2	NA	TRBJ2-3	CASSHEGGDADTQYF
TRBV21-1	NA	TRBJ2-4	CASSNQQRWEGATKNIQYF
TRBV7-2	NA	TRBJ2-2	CASSLVRENTGELFF
TRBV28	NA	TRBJ2-7	CASSLLTGSSYEQYF
TRBV27	NA	TRBJ2-5	CASAPETQYF
TRBV7-2	TRBD1	TRBJ1-2	CATRKDRGYYGYTF
TRBV5-1	TRBD2	TRBJ2-7	CASSLESGGLGYEQYF
TRBV7-2	NA	TRBJ1-4	CASSLDLRTPKLFF
TRBV3-1	NA	TRBJ2-7	CASSHVGSYEQYF
TRBV12-3/TRBV12-4	NA	TRBJ1-5	CASSFLNQPQHF
TRBV11-2	TRBD2	TRBJ2-1	CASSFGLAGSYNEQFF
TRBV19	NA	TRBJ2-7	CASSVPGTVTYEQYF
TRBV29-1	TRBD1	TRBJ2-5	CSVLPGTGGAETQYF
TRBV12-5	TRBD1	TRBJ2-7	CASGGTDREYDEQYF
TRBV7-6	TRBD1	TRBJ1-1	CASSCGQGDTEAFF
TRBV19	TRBD1	TRBJ1-5	CASRGVRTGVQPQHF
TRBV9	NA	TRBJ1-5	CASSLEGHSNQPQHF
TRBV6-2/TRBV6-3	NA	TRBJ2-1	CASSYSEAGGNEQFF
TRBV6-6	NA	TRBJ2-5	CASSYGAREAAQYF
TRBV7-9	NA	TRBJ2-7	CASSLVVGPEQYF
TRBV19	NA	TRBJ2-3	CASSAEMGTDTQYF
TRBV7-8	NA	TRBJ1-3	CASSLQLGAGGNTIYF
TRBV29-1	NA	TRBJ1-2	CSVEDFLAAAEGYTF
TRBV27	TRBD2	TRBJ2-3	CASNQLAGGFDTQYF
TRBV7-9	NA	TRBJ2-7	CASSLVAYEQYF
TRBV5-1	TRBD1	TRBJ1-1	CASSSGQPGTEAFF
TRBV7-2	TRBD1	TRBJ2-2	CASSFNRGLSGELFF
TRBV11-2	TRBD2	TRBJ2-7	CASSSLIAGTSGRQYEQYF
TRBV12-3/TRBV12-4	NA	TRBJ2-3	CASSFTVFTDTQYF
TRBV11-2	NA	TRBJ1-2	CASSLDLRNYGYTF
TRBV6-4	NA	TRBJ2-2	CASSRRGVPNTGELFF
TRBV11-2	NA	TRBJ1-1	CASSLGRLSRMNTEAFF
TRBV5-1	TRBD2	TRBJ2-7	CASGSAGGSYEQYF
TRBV3-1	TRBD1	TRBJ2-3	CASSQDRGPSDTQYF
TRBV10-3	NA	TRBJ1-2	CAIRDRNYGYTF
TRBV29-1	NA	TRBJ2-2	CSGSSGEDTGELFF
TRBV30	NA	TRBJ1-1	CAWYMTGNTEAFF
TRBV28	NA	TRBJ2-2	CASSLGTWGLNTGELFF
TRBV2	NA	TRBJ1-6	CASINREGNSPLHF
TRBV18	NA	TRBJ2-5	CASSPNGYQETQYF
TRBV28	TRBD1	TRBJ2-1	CASVTGRGYNEQFF
TRBV4-3	NA	TRBJ2-7	CASSLFTGASYEQYF
TRBV29-1	NA	TRBJ1-3	CSVVYQAGNTIYF
TRBV15	NA	TRBJ2-3	CATSRDRRESTDTQYF